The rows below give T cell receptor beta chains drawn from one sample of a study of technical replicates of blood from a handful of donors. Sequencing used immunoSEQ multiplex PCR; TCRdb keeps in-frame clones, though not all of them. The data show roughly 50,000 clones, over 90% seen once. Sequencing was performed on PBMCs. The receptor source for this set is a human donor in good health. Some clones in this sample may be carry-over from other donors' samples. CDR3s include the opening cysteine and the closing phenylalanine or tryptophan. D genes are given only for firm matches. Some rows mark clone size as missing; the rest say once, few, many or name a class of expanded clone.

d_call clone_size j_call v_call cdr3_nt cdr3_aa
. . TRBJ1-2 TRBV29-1 TGCAGCGTTGAACAACAACAATGGCACGGCTACACCTTC CSVEQQQWHGYTF
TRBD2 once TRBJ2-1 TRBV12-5 TGTGCTAGTGGGAACGGGACTAGCGGGAACTCCTACAATGAGCAGTTCTTC CASGNGTSGNSYNEQFF
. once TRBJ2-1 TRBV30 TGTGCCTGGAGGGCTAATGGGCGGGGATATGAGCAGTTCTTC CAWRANGRGYEQFF
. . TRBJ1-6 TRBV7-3 TGTGCCAGCAGCTTACGAGGAGTGCGGTCACCCCTCCACTTT CASSLRGVRSPLHF
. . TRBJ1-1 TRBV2 TGTGCCACGCGGGAACGGACGAACACTGAAGCTTTCTTT CATRERTNTEAFF
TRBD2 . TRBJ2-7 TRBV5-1 TGCGCCAGCAGCTTGGGACTAGCGGGGCCTTACGAGCAGTACTTC CASSLGLAGPYEQYF
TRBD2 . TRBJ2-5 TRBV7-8 TGTGCCAGCAGCTCCTTAGCGGGAGGGCCTCCAGAGACCCAGTACTTC CASSSLAGGPPETQYF
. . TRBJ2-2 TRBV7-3 TGTGCCAGCAGCTCATCAGGGGCGGGGGCGACCGGGGAGCTGTTTTTT CASSSSGAGATGELFF
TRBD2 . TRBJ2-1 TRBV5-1 TGCGCCAGCAGCCCAATAACTAGCGGGAGGGCCAATGAGCAGTTCTTC CASSPITSGRANEQFF
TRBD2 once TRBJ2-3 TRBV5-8 TGTGCCAGCAGCATACTAGCGGGGACAGATACGCAGTATTTT CASSILAGTDTQYF
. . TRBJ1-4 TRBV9 TGTGCCAGCAGCGTAGCCGGGAATAAGGGAAAACTGTTTTTT CASSVAGNKGKLFF
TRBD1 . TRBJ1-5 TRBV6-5 TGTGCCAGCAGTTACTCGGCGACAGGGGGCAATCAGCCCCAGCATTTT CASSYSATGGNQPQHF
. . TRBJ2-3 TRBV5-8 TGTGCCAGCAGCTTGGTCACCGGGAAGCAGAGTACGCAGTATTTT CASSLVTGKQSTQYF
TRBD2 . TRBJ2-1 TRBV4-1 TGCGCCAGCAGCTCCCCCCTGGCGGGGGGAGTGAATGAGCAGTTCTTC CASSSPLAGGVNEQFF
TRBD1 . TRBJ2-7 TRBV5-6 TGTGCCAGCGGGCTAAGGGACAGGGTGGGTGAGCAGTACTTC CASGLRDRVGEQYF
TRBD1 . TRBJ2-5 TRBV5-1 TGCGCCAGCAGCTTGGCCGAGGGACAGGGGGTCTTCAAGACCCAGTACTTC CASSLAEGQGVFKTQYF
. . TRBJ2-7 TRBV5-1 TGCGCCAGCAGCATACCTAGCGCTCTCTACGAGCAGTACTTC CASSIPSALYEQYF
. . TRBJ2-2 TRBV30 TGTGCCTGGAGTGTACTGGCCGGGGAGCTGTTTTTT CAWSVLAGELFF
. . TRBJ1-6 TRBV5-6 TGTGCCAGCAGCTTTACGGGAAAATCACCCCTCCACTTT CASSFTGKSPLHF
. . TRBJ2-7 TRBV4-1 TGCGCCAGCAGCCAAAGGGATACACAGGGTTACGAGCAGTACTTC CASSQRDTQGYEQYF
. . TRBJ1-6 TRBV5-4 TGTGCCAGCAGAGAGGATCTGCAGAATAATTCACCCCTCCACTTT CASREDLQNNSPLHF
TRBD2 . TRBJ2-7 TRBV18 TGTGCCAGCTCACTAAGTAGCGGGGGGGCCTCGTACGAGCAGTACTTC CASSLSSGGASYEQYF
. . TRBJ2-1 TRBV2 TGTGCCAGCAGTGAGGCTAGAGGGAAGGATGAGCAGTTCTTC CASSEARGKDEQFF
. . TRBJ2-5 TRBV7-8 TGTGCCAGCAGCCTCTTGGCCCGTGGCGGCAAGGTGGCCCAGTACTTC CASSLLARGGKVAQYF
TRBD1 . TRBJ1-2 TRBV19 TGTGCCAGTAGGGGAACAGGGGGCAGCTATGGCTACACCTTC CASRGTGGSYGYTF
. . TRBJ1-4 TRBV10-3 TGTGCCATCAGTGAGTCGTGGGCAGGGGCAGCTAATGAAAAACTGTTTTTT CAISESWAGAANEKLFF
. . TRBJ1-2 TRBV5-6 TGTGCCAGCAGCTTGGGGACAGATGCGTATGGCTACACCTTC CASSLGTDAYGYTF
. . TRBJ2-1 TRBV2 TGTGCCCTCCAGGCCCAGGGCAATGAGCAGTTCTTC CALQAQGNEQFF
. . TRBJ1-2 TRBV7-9 TGTGCCAGCAGCCCCCAACGGGGGGGCGCCCAACAAGGCTACACCTTC CASSPQRGGAQQGYTF
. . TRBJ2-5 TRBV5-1 TGCGCCAGCAGCTTGGCAGGTAGCGGACCCAATGGAGAGACCCAGTACTTC CASSLAGSGPNGETQYF
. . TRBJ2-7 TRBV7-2 TGTGCCAGCAGCCCGGACACCTACGAGCAGTACTTC CASSPDTYEQYF
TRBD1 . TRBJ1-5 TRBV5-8 TGTGCCAGCAGCAAGGGACAGTCGAAACAGCCCCAGCATTTT CASSKGQSKQPQHF
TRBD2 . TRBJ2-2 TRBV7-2 TGTGCCAGCAGCCGGGCGAAAGCGGGGGAAGGAACCGGGGAGCTGTTTTTT CASSRAKAGEGTGELFF
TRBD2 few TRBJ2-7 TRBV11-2 TGTGCCAGCAGCTTAGGGGACCTGAGGGTAGCGGGGGTGCCCTACGAGCAGTACTTC CASSLGDLRVAGVPYEQYF
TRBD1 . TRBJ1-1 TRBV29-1 TGCAGCGCCGGGGGACAGTCTGACGCTGAAGCTTTCTTT CSAGGQSDAEAFF
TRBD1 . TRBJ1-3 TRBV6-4 TGTGCCAGCAGTGACTCGGCAGGGGGCTCTGGAAACACCATATATTTT CASSDSAGGSGNTIYF
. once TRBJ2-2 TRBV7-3 TGTGCCAGCAGCTTCTCCCGGAACACCGGGGAGCTGTTTTTT CASSFSRNTGELFF
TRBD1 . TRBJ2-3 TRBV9 TGTGCCAGCAGCGAGCGACAGGGGGCTGATACGCAGTATTTT CASSERQGADTQYF
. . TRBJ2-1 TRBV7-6 TGTGCCAGCAGCAGATTCTTATCCAGTGAGCAGTTCTTC CASSRFLSSEQFF
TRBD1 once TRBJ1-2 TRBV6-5 TGTGCCAGCAGTTACACGACAGGGGCTTATGGCTACACCTTC CASSYTTGAYGYTF
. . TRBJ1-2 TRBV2 TGTGCCAGCACCGGGGACGGGGGAGTTTATGGCTACACCTTC CASTGDGGVYGYTF
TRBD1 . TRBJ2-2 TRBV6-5 TGTGCCAGCAGTTACGGGACAGGGGGCACAGGGGAGCTGTTTTTT CASSYGTGGTGELFF
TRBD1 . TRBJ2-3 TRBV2 TGTGCCAGCAGGCCGACCACAGGGGTCGATACGCAGTATTTT CASRPTTGVDTQYF
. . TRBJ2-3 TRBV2 TGTGCCAGCCGGGCGGGAGATACGCAGTATTTT CASRAGDTQYF
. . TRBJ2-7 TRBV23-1 TGCGCCAGCAGTCAATCGCTCCCCCCGCGGGCCTACGAGCAGTACTTC CASSQSLPPRAYEQYF
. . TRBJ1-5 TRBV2 TGTGCCAGCAGCGGACAGATCAATCAGCCCCAGCATTTT CASSGQINQPQHF
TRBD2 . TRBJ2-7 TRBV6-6 TGTGCCAGCAGTTACTCCTGGACTAGCGGCGACGAGCAGTACTTC CASSYSWTSGDEQYF
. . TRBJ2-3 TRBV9 TGTGCCAGCAGCGTAGGGCGGATAGGAGGCACAGATACGCAGTATTTT CASSVGRIGGTDTQYF
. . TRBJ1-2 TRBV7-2 TGTGCCAGCAGCTTACTCAGGGCGGGGGATGGCTACACCTTC CASSLLRAGDGYTF
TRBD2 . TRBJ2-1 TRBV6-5 TGTGCCAGCAGTTTAATAGCGGGGGGAATTTACAATGAGCAGTTCTTC CASSLIAGGIYNEQFF
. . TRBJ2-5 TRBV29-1 TGCAGCGTTGACGGGGTGGCTAGCGACCGAGGGAACTTTGTAGAGACCCAGTACTTC CSVDGVASDRGNFVETQYF
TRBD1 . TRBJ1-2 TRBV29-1 TGCAGCGCGGCACAGGGGTCGGAGGTCTATGGCTACACCTTC CSAAQGSEVYGYTF
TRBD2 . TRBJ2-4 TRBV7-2 TGTGCCAGCAGCTTAGAAGCGGGGGGCAAAAACATTCAGTACTTC CASSLEAGGKNIQYF
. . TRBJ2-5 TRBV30 TGTGCCTGGAGTCCGCTAGCGCCCCGTCTGTGGGAGACCCAGTACTTC CAWSPLAPRLWETQYF
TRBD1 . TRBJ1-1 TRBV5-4 TGTGCCAGCAGCTTGACAGGGGCGAACACTGAAGCTTTCTTT CASSLTGANTEAFF